Listed below are T cell receptor beta chains from one sample, sequenced in a study of blood T cell repertoires in COVID-19. Generated by immunoSEQ multiplex PCR, the TCRdb table keeps only in-frame clones and is missing some. Of about 330,000 clones in the sample, approximately 90% are singletons; the top ten hold approximately 9.9%. What was sequenced was peripheral blood. The receptors come from a man in his thirties or forties with COVID-19, enrolled during active disease. Each CDR3 is given with its conserved first and last residue. The D gene is left open where the match is weak. Not all rows give a size; the values are once, few, many and, for expanded clones, a class.

TRBD2 | . | TRBJ2-1 | TRBV2 | TGTGCCAGCAAGGGGCTAGCGGGAGAAGTAGCGTACAATGAGCAGTTCTTC | CASKGLAGEVAYNEQFF
. | . | TRBJ2-5 | TRBV5-8 | TGTGCCAGCAGCTTGGGACTTCTCCAAGAGACCCAGTACTTC | CASSLGLLQETQYF
TRBD2 | . | TRBJ2-7 | TRBV11-2 | TGTGCCAGCAGCTTAGTCTCGGTGACTAGCGGGAGCTACGAGCAGTACTTC | CASSLVSVTSGSYEQYF
TRBD2 | . | TRBJ2-7 | TRBV5-4 | TGTGCCAGCAGCTTTAGCGGGAGCTCCTACGAGCAGTACTTC | CASSFSGSSYEQYF
. | . | TRBJ1-2 | TRBV27 | TGTGCCAGCATGGGAGTAGGCGATGGCTACACCTTC | CASMGVGDGYTF
TRBD2 | once | TRBJ2-3 | TRBV18 | TGTGCCAGCTCACAGCTAGCGGGGTTTGCTAGCACAGATACGCAGTATTTT | CASSQLAGFASTDTQYF
. | . | TRBJ1-5 | TRBV7-8 | TGTGCCAGCAGCTTACAGGGTAATCAGCCCCAGCATTTT | CASSLQGNQPQHF
TRBD2 | . | TRBJ2-1 | TRBV19 | TGTGCCAGTAGTTCGACTAGCGGGAGCTCCTACAATGAGCAGTTCTTC | CASSSTSGSSYNEQFF
. | . | TRBJ2-2 | TRBV12-3/TRBV12-4 | TGTGCCAGCAGTTTACAGTTTACAGAGCTGTTTTTT | CASSLQFTELFF
. | . | TRBJ2-5 | TRBV20-1 | TGCAGTGCTAGTTCCACCCAATACAGGCAAGAGACCCAGTACTTC | CSASSTQYRQETQYF
. | . | TRBJ2-5 | TRBV29-1 | TGCAGCCCTGTCACAGGGAGCCCAAAAGAGACCCAGTACTTC | CSPVTGSPKETQYF
TRBD1 | once | TRBJ1-1 | TRBV18 | TGTGCCAGCTCACCACGTACAGGGGGGGAGAACACTGAAGCTTTCTTT | CASSPRTGGENTEAFF
TRBD1 | . | TRBJ2-3 | TRBV27 | TGTGCCAGTCGACCCAGGGGGCGCGCAGATACGCAGTATTTT | CASRPRGRADTQYF
. | . | TRBJ1-2 | TRBV6-5 | TGTGCCATCCAGCGGATAGATGGCTACACCTTC | CAIQRIDGYTF
TRBD2 | . | TRBJ2-4 | TRBV9 | TGTGCCAGCAGCGTGACTAGCGGGATCAAAAACATTCAGTACTTC | CASSVTSGIKNIQYF
. | . | TRBJ2-5 | TRBV2 | TGTGCCAGCAGTGAAGGGGAGTGGGAGACCCAGTACTTC | CASSEGEWETQYF
TRBD2 | . | TRBJ2-3 | TRBV18 | TGTGCCAGCTCCAGATGGGGTAGCGGGGACGGGGACCCAGATACGCAGTATTTT | CASSRWGSGDGDPDTQYF
TRBD1 | . | TRBJ2-1 | TRBV24-1 | TGTGCCACCAGTGACTCCGGGACAGGGAATAGTGAGCAGTTCTTC | CATSDSGTGNSEQFF
. | few | TRBJ1-2 | TRBV2 | TGTGCCAGCAGTGAAGGAGTTGTGGGCTACACCTTC | CASSEGVVGYTF
. | . | TRBJ2-2 | TRBV6-2/TRBV6-3 | TGTGCCAGCAGTACCTCCGGGACATCGACGAACACCGGGGAGCTGTTTTTT | CASSTSGTSTNTGELFF
. | . | TRBJ1-6 | TRBV27 | TGTGCCAGCAGGGGAGGGCGTAATTCACCCCTCCACTTT | CASRGGRNSPLHF
. | . | TRBJ2-3 | TRBV19 | TGTGCCAGTAGTATAGGGCAGACAAGCACAGATACGCAGTATTTT | CASSIGQTSTDTQYF
. | . | TRBJ2-7 | TRBV11-2 | TGTGCCAGCAGCTACAGGACAGACCGTTACGAGCAGTACTTC | CASSYRTDRYEQYF
TRBD2 | . | TRBJ2-3 | TRBV27 | TGTGCCAGCAGTTCCCTCCCGGGGGGAGTCGCAGATACGCAGTATTTT | CASSSLPGGVADTQYF
. | few | TRBJ2-7 | TRBV4-3 | TGCGCCAGCAGCCAACTACAGGGAACCTACGAGCAGTACTTC | CASSQLQGTYEQYF
. | . | TRBJ1-3 | TRBV2 | TGTGCCAGCAGTGACGGCCGCGGCCCCTCTGGAAACACCATATATTTT | CASSDGRGPSGNTIYF
TRBD2 | . | TRBJ2-3 | TRBV5-1 | TGCGCCAGCAGCTTGGCTTCCAGCGGGGCAAGGTGGGGAGATACGCAGTATTTT | CASSLASSGARWGDTQYF
. | . | TRBJ2-1 | TRBV2 | TGTGCCAGCAGTGTTGCAGGTGGAGGGGTCTTC | CASSVAGGGVF
. | . | TRBJ1-1 | TRBV14 | TGTGCCAGCAGCCAAGTGGGGGGAATGAACACTGAAGCTTTCTTT | CASSQVGGMNTEAFF
TRBD1 | . | TRBJ1-2 | TRBV19 | TGTGCCAGTAGTATGGTAGGGGGCTACTATGGCTACACCTTC | CASSMVGGYYGYTF
TRBD1 | . | TRBJ2-7 | TRBV24-1 | TGTGCCACCAGAGGACAGGGTTACGAGCAGTACTTC | CATRGQGYEQYF
TRBD2 | . | TRBJ2-1 | TRBV6-5 | TGTGCCAGCAACACAGCGGAGACGGGGGGTGAGCAGTTCTTC | CASNTAETGGEQFF
. | . | TRBJ1-1 | TRBV14 | TGTGCCAGCAGCCAAGACAGGGGCACTGGAGCTTTCTTT | CASSQDRGTGAFF
. | . | TRBJ2-7 | TRBV12-3/TRBV12-4 | TGTGCCAGCAGCCCACACTACGAGCAGTACTTC | CASSPHYEQYF
TRBD2 | . | TRBJ2-7 | TRBV18 | TGTGCCAGCTCACCACCAACTAGCGGGACTGACGAGCAGTACTTC | CASSPPTSGTDEQYF
. | . | TRBJ2-7 | TRBV28 | TGTGCCAGCAGTTTTGGCTCTCCTGGGAGGTACGAGCAGTACTTC | CASSFGSPGRYEQYF
TRBD1 | . | TRBJ1-3 | TRBV5-1 | TGCGCCAGCAGCACAACAGGGGACACTGGAAACACCATATATTTT | CASSTTGDTGNTIYF
. | . | TRBJ1-1 | TRBV3-1/TRBV3-2 | TGTGCCAGCAGCCAAGTGCATTCCGAGTCGTGGCTCGGGGGCACTGAAGCTTTCTTT | CASSQVHSESWLGGTEAFF
TRBD2 | once | TRBJ2-3 | TRBV4-3 | TGCGCCAGCAGCCAAGATCAGCGGGGCTACACAGATACGCAGTATTTT | CASSQDQRGYTDTQYF
TRBD1 | once | TRBJ2-7 | TRBV10-3 | TGTGCCATCAGTCCCGACCGGGACAGACCCTACGAGCAGTACTTC | CAISPDRDRPYEQYF